This T cell receptor beta chain was observed in a study of T cell responses to AZD1222 COVID-19 vaccine (dated by TCRdb to about 2021). The study in broad terms: A total of over 230 trial participants underwent TCR sequencing, of whom some 200 had received two doses of AZD1222 and about 26 had received two doses of the MenACWY control vaccine. Trial participants were enrolled by age into 18-55, 56-69 and 70-plus year subgroups, with around 150, 28 and 57 TCR-sequenced participants respectively.

From a lookup of the germline V gene, CDR1 and CDR2 are KGHSH and LQKENI. The CDR3, from cysteine to phenylalanine, totals 11 residues. The kept DNA is CDR3 alone, 33 bases in frame from the first base. V is shortened by 2 bases, J by 6 bases, and the region joining them spans 4 bases. Findings and caveats that apply to the study as a whole: Nearly half of unique spike-specific TCRs reportedly recognized epitopes outside regions mutated in the B.1.351 and B.1.1.7 variants. Participants were mostly white British and included more females than males, and it was suggested by the authors that clonal diversity may have been underestimated. After two AZD1222 doses, both the breadth and the depth of spike-specific TCRs were significantly higher than at day 0 and than in MenACWY recipients. Conclusions about previously exposed vaccinees are limited because only 5 or 6 AZD1222 recipients were SARS-CoV-2 seropositive at baseline. Because no day 14 peak-response samples were available, repertoires were characterized only after the peak T cell response. The whole spike protein was spanned by vaccine-associated CD4 TCRs, and dominant responses were seen in regions 160-218 and 743-854. In the small 56-69-year group, the increase in depth fell short of significance, most likely because of low power.

Concerning this clone: Its recognized antigen is unknown. Base qualities are not provided; no much larger clone lies one nucleotide away.

The CDR3 regions of human TCRbeta chains were subjected to immunosequencing. The original methods were these. Repertoire TCRs were checked for matches against a reference library of SARS-CoV-2-specific TCRs that had been generated using the MIRA antigen-specificity platform. Breadth meant the fraction of unique TCRs that were SARS-CoV-2-associated, whereas depth meant the fraction of total T cells that were SARS-CoV-2-associated. Each spike-specific TCR was assigned to its reactive spike region and to a CD4 or CD8 class using the MIRA data. Log10-transformed breadth and depth values were compared by one-way ANOVA with Sidak's multiple comparisons tests. TCRdb limited this immuneACCESS table to in-frame rearrangements with V and J called. A share of clones is missing; checked studies link under half to unresolved V genes, and the rest is unexplained. V, J and clone size reflect that table, while D and trimming were determined from the DNA. For this sample the table gives approximately 150,000 clones, of which less than 95% were detected only once. The ten largest clones represent approximately 6.2% of the sample.

The time point label, read with the paper, signifies: about 28 days (+/-7) after the second vaccine dose. AZD1222 recipients given second doses at about 4 weeks or at about 12 weeks were pooled, since spike-specific TCR depth and breadth were not found to differ between the two schedules. Vaccinee samples were obtained from the UK trials COV001 and COV002, which included a single-blind randomized controlled phase 2/3 trial of AZD1222 (ChAdOx1 nCoV-19) in healthy adults. For TCRbeta chain sequencing, PBMC samples were collected from trial participants at day 0 and at day 28 after the second dose. The sequencing here drew on peripheral blood, taken 28 days after the second AZD1222 dose. The rearranged chain carries TRBV18 and TRBJ1-2; there is no confident call for the D gene. This clonotype was sampled from an adult who received the AZD1222 COVID-19 vaccine. The CDR3 protein: CASSPGDGYTF. In nucleotides, the sequence is TGTGCCAGCTCACCAGGAGATGGCTACACCTTC.